Listed below are T cell receptor beta chains from one sample, sequenced in a study of cytomegalovirus exposure and HLA in healthy donors. Method: immunoSEQ multiplex PCR; TCRdb's copy keeps in-frame clones and lacks some. This sample has 96,000 or so clones, with under 85% found just once. Material: PBMCs. The receptors derive from a female donor in good health and CMV-seropositive. The CDR3 runs from the conserved cysteine through the conserved F or W. A D gene is named only where the DNA matches it firmly. The size field is filled for only some rows; it gives once, few, many or a size class.

size | J | D | V | DNA | CDR3
NA | TRBJ1-6 | NA | TRBV9 | TGTGCCAGCAGCGTAGTGGCGGGGGGAGCCCTCCACTTT | CASSVVAGGALHF
NA | TRBJ2-3 | TRBD2 | TRBV6-5 | TGTGCCAGCAGCGTACTAGCGGCAAGCACAGATACGCAGTATTTT | CASSVLAASTDTQYF
few | TRBJ1-6 | TRBD1 | TRBV7-8 | TGTGCCAGCAGCTTCGGACAGGTTGATTCACCCCTCCACTTT | CASSFGQVDSPLHF
NA | TRBJ1-2 | NA | TRBV29-1 | TGCAGCGTTGTTGAGGCTGGCTACACCTTC | CSVVEAGYTF
NA | TRBJ2-3 | NA | TRBV9 | TGTGCCAGCAGCGAGAGAAGAGATCCGACGCAGTATTTT | CASSERRDPTQYF
NA | TRBJ1-2 | NA | TRBV5-5 | TGTGCCAGCAGTTCGCCTGACAGAGCTAACTATGGCTACACCTTC | CASSSPDRANYGYTF
NA | TRBJ1-5 | NA | TRBV6-5 | TGTGCCAGCAGTTACCGATTCCCCGGGGTTGAGCAGCCCCAGCATTTT | CASSYRFPGVEQPQHF
once | TRBJ2-7 | NA | TRBV7-2 | TGTGCCAGCAGCTTAGGTACTTACAGGGCCTACGAGCAGTACTTC | CASSLGTYRAYEQYF
NA | TRBJ2-1 | NA | TRBV18 | TGTGCCAGCTCACCAAAAGCACAGACCTACAATGAGCAGTTCTTC | CASSPKAQTYNEQFF
NA | TRBJ2-2 | TRBD1 | TRBV5-1 | TGCGCCAGCAGCCGAAAGACAGGGGGAAACGGGGAGCTGTTTTTT | CASSRKTGGNGELFF
NA | TRBJ1-2 | TRBD1 | TRBV6-1 | TGTGCCAGCAGTGAAGCGACAGGGGGTTCCTATGGCTACACCTTC | CASSEATGGSYGYTF
NA | TRBJ2-4 | NA | TRBV4-2 | TGTGCCAGCAGCCAGCAGGGGCTAGCCAAAAACATTCAGTACTTC | CASSQQGLAKNIQYF
NA | TRBJ1-2 | TRBD1 | TRBV28 | TGTGCCAGCCTAGACCTGACAGGGGCCTATGGCTACACCTTC | CASLDLTGAYGYTF
NA | TRBJ1-5 | TRBD1 | TRBV2 | TGTGCCAGCAGCGTCAGACAGGGGAGGGAGCCCCAGCATTTT | CASSVRQGREPQHF
NA | TRBJ2-1 | NA | TRBV11-2 | TGTGCCAGCAGCTATGGCAGCTCCTACAATGAGCAGTTCTTC | CASSYGSSYNEQFF
NA | TRBJ2-1 | NA | TRBV6-1 | TGTGCCAGCAGTTCGACAGCCCCTTCCTACAATGAGCAGTTCTTC | CASSSTAPSYNEQFF
NA | TRBJ2-7 | NA | TRBV4-3 | TGCGCCAGCAGCCAAGACTCGAGCTCCTACGAGCAGTACTTC | CASSQDSSSYEQYF
once | TRBJ2-1 | TRBD2 | TRBV11-2 | TGTGCCAGCAGCCCTCGTAGCGGGGTGATGTCCTACAATGAGCAGTTCTTC | CASSPRSGVMSYNEQFF
NA | TRBJ2-7 | TRBD1 | TRBV30 | TGTGCCTGGGGGGCAGGGGGCAACGAGCAGTACTTC | CAWGAGGNEQYF
NA | TRBJ1-2 | TRBD1 | TRBV7-3 | TGTGCCAGCAGCTACCGACAGGGGGATGGCTACACCTTC | CASSYRQGDGYTF
NA | TRBJ1-5 | NA | TRBV9 | TGTGCCAGCAGCGGGGCCGGAGGGAATCAGCCCCAGCATTTT | CASSGAGGNQPQHF
NA | TRBJ1-5 | TRBD1 | TRBV2 | TGTGCCAGCAGGGACAGGGAAGGCCAGCCCCAGCATTTT | CASRDREGQPQHF
few | TRBJ1-5 | NA | TRBV28 | TGTGCCAGCAGTATACCCCCCAGGGAAAATCAGCCCCAGCATTTT | CASSIPPRENQPQHF
NA | TRBJ2-5 | NA | TRBV7-2 | TGTGCCAGCAGCTTATTGGGGAGGGAGACCCAGTACTTC | CASSLLGRETQYF
NA | TRBJ2-3 | NA | TRBV27 | TGTGCCAGCAGTTTCCGAGCGGTGGTCGATACGCAGTATTTT | CASSFRAVVDTQYF
NA | TRBJ2-3 | TRBD1 | TRBV30 | TGTGCCTGGAGTGGGACAGGGCGCACAGATACGCAGTATTTT | CAWSGTGRTDTQYF
NA | TRBJ1-1 | NA | TRBV7-2 | NA | CASSRSGQGATLNTEAFF
few | TRBJ1-5 | TRBD1 | TRBV15 | TGTGCCACCAGCAGAGATTATGGGACAGGGGGCGGAGGAAGCAATCAGCCCCAGCATTTT | CATSRDYGTGGGGSNQPQHF
NA | TRBJ1-1 | NA | TRBV11-3 | TGTGCCAGCAGCTTAGGTCCGTCCGGTGAAGCTTTCTTT | CASSLGPSGEAFF
NA | TRBJ2-7 | NA | TRBV4-3 | TGCGCCAGCAGCCAAGAGGAGACAGAAGGGGTACCCTACGAGCAGTACTTC | CASSQEETEGVPYEQYF
NA | TRBJ1-1 | TRBD1 | TRBV5-3 | TGTGCCAGAAGCTTGGGGGGCAGGGGGTTCACTGAAGCTTTCTTT | CARSLGGRGFTEAFF
NA | TRBJ1-1 | NA | TRBV29-1 | TGCCCTACCCTTGAAGCTTTCTTT | CPTLEAFF
NA | TRBJ1-2 | TRBD1 | TRBV30 | TGTGCCTGGAGCACCCTAGGGGGCGGGGGCTACACCTTC | CAWSTLGGGGYTF
few | TRBJ2-2 | NA | TRBV5-1 | TGCGCCAGCAGCTTCGGGACGACTAGGGGCACCGGGGAGCTGTTTTTT | CASSFGTTRGTGELFF
NA | TRBJ1-6 | TRBD1 | TRBV5-1 | TGCGCCAGCAGCCTCGGACAGGGCGGAGGTGCGGGTTCACCCCTCCACTTT | CASSLGQGGGAGSPLHF
NA | TRBJ1-2 | NA | TRBV9 | TGTGCCAGCAGCGTAGAACAGGACTATGGCTACACCTTC | CASSVEQDYGYTF
few | TRBJ1-3 | NA | TRBV7-3 | TGTGCCAGCAGCCGTACTGGAAACACCATATATTTT | CASSRTGNTIYF
NA | TRBJ1-3 | NA | TRBV19 | TGTGCCACGCGTTCCGGAAACACCATATATTTT | CATRSGNTIYF
once | TRBJ1-5 | NA | TRBV6-5 | TGTGCCAGCAGTTACGGGCAGGGTGACCAGCCCCAGCATTTT | CASSYGQGDQPQHF
NA | TRBJ1-5 | NA | TRBV6-4 | TGTGCCAGCAGTGACACGCGTCGGGGGATGGGAGTGCAGCCCCAGCATTTT | CASSDTRRGMGVQPQHF
NA | TRBJ1-1 | NA | TRBV10-3 | TGTGCCCTTCGGGGAGAGGGCGCGGGGGAAGCTTTCTTT | CALRGEGAGEAFF
NA | TRBJ1-6 | TRBD1 | TRBV9 | TGTGCCAGCAGCCCCCGACAGGGTTTAAATTCACCCCTCCACTTT | CASSPRQGLNSPLHF
once | TRBJ1-2 | TRBD1 | TRBV27 | TGTGCCAGCAGTTATCGGACAGGAGGATCCTATGGCTACACCTTC | CASSYRTGGSYGYTF
NA | TRBJ2-1 | TRBD1 | TRBV6-6 | TGTGCCAGCGGGGACAGGGCGTACAATGAGCAGTTCTTC | CASGDRAYNEQFF
NA | TRBJ2-1 | NA | TRBV29-1 | TGCAGCGTTGAAGATCGGAGCGACTACAATGAGCAGTTCTTC | CSVEDRSDYNEQFF
NA | TRBJ1-5 | TRBD1 | TRBV10-1 | TGCGCCAGCAGTGAACCTTTCGACAGGGTAGTTCAGCCCCAGCATTTT | CASSEPFDRVVQPQHF
once | TRBJ1-1 | NA | TRBV5-4 | TGTGCCAGCAGCCTGGCTAACACTGAAGCTTTCTTT | CASSLANTEAFF
NA | TRBJ2-3 | NA | TRBV5-1 | TGCGCCAGCACCTCAGGAAGGGGTGATACGCAGTATTTT | CASTSGRGDTQYF
NA | TRBJ2-4 | NA | TRBV14 | TGTGCCAGCAGCCAAGTTGGAACAGGAACGGACATTCAGTACTTC | CASSQVGTGTDIQYF
NA | TRBJ1-2 | NA | TRBV6-5 | TGTGCCAGCAGGACAGCTTATCCCCTTAACTATGGCTACACCTTC | CASRTAYPLNYGYTF
few | TRBJ1-3 | TRBD1 | TRBV28 | TGTGCCAGCAGTTTAAGTTACAGGGGATCTGGAAACACCATATATTTT | CASSLSYRGSGNTIYF
NA | TRBJ2-7 | TRBD1 | TRBV5-1 | TGCGCCAGCAGCGCGTCCGGGACAGGGTATGGGGCCTACGAGCAGTACTTC | CASSASGTGYGAYEQYF
once | TRBJ1-1 | NA | TRBV5-1 | TGCGCCAGCAGCTTGGCAGGGAGGGGCACTGAAGCTTTCTTT | CASSLAGRGTEAFF
NA | TRBJ2-3 | TRBD1 | TRBV7-3 | TGTGCCAGCAGCCCCCCTGGGACAGCAGATACGCAGTATTTT | CASSPPGTADTQYF
NA | TRBJ1-1 | NA | TRBV11-2 | TGTGCCAGCAGCCCTTCCTTGCGGGCCCTCACTGAAGCTTTCTTT | CASSPSLRALTEAFF
NA | TRBJ2-2 | TRBD2 | TRBV28 | TGTGCCAGCAGTTTATTTCGTAGCGGGTTAAGCGGGGAGCTGTTTTTT | CASSLFRSGLSGELFF
NA | TRBJ2-7 | NA | TRBV6-1 | TGTGCCAGCAGCCGTACGGGACATAGCTCCTACGAGCAGTACTTC | CASSRTGHSSYEQYF
NA | TRBJ2-1 | NA | TRBV30 | TGTGCCTGGAGTCCCCTCCCCAGACGGACCAACAGGGTCTTC | CAWSPLPRRTNRVF
NA | TRBJ1-1 | NA | TRBV19 | TGTGCCAGTAGTATAGATAACAGGGACACTGAAGCTTTCTTT | CASSIDNRDTEAFF